The TCR beta chain under discussion was sequenced for a study of blood T cell repertoires in COVID-19. Turning to the study itself: Acute-phase and convalescent COVID-19 samples originated in the United States, Italy and Spain.

TCRdb's table, derived via immunoSEQ multiplex PCR, lists solely in-frame clones and lacks some. The sample holds approximately 80,000 clones, roughly 88% seen once. The CDR3 length is 13 residues. Trimming cost V 5 bases and J 4 bases, with 10 bases left between them. CDR1 is SGHKS, CDR2 YYEKEE, per germline (reference sequence). Sequencing input: peripheral blood. The receptor comes from a woman between 45 and 65 years old in a cohort sampled during active COVID-19. The J gene is TRBJ1-5, the V gene TRBV5-5, with TRBD1 as a possible D gene (5 bases). The CDR3 bases are TGTGCCAGCAGTGACAGAACAAATCAGCCCCAGCATTTT. Protein sequence: CASSDRTNQPQHF.